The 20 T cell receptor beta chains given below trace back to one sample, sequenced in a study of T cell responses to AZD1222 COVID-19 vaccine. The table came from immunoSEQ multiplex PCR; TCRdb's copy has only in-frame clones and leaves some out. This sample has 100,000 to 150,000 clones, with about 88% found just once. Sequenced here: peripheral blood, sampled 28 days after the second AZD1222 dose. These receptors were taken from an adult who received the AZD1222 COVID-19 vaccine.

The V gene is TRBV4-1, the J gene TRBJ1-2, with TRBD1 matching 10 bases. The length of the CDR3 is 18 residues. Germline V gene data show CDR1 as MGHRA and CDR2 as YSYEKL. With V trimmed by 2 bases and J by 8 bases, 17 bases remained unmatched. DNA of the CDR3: TGCGCCAGCAGCCAACAATGGGGCCTTAGACAGGGGGCGAGAGGCTACACCTTC. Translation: CASSQQWGLRQGARGYTF.

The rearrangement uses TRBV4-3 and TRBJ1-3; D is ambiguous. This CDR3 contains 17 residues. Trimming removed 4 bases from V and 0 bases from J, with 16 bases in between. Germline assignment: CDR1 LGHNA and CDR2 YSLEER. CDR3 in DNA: TGCGCCAGCAGCCGCACTTTAGGCGGCTACTCTGGAAACACCATATATTTT. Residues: CASSRTLGGYSGNTIYF.

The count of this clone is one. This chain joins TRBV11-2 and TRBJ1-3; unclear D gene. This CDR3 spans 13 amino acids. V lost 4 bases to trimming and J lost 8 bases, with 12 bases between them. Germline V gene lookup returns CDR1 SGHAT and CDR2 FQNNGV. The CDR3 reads CASSSESGDTIYF. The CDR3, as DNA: TGTGCCAGCAGCTCCGAATCCGGAGACACCATATATTTT. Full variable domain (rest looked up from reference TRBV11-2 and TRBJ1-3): EAGVAQSPRYKIIEKRQSVAFWCNPISGHATLYWYQQILGQGPKLLIQFQNNGVVDDSQLPKDRFSAERLKGVDSTLKIQPAKLEDSAVYLCASSSESGDTIYFGEGSWLTVV.

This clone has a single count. CDR3 DNA: TGTGCCAGCAGCTCAACAGGGGCCCAGAACACCGGGGAGCTGTTTTTT. This translates into CASSSTGAQNTGELFF. The V call is TRBV7-3, the J call TRBJ2-2; 7 nucleotides align to TRBD1. V lost 4 bases to trimming and J lost 1 base; unmatched junction nucleotides: 6. Germline V gives CDR1 SGHTA, CDR2 FQGTGA. The CDR3 spans 16 residues.

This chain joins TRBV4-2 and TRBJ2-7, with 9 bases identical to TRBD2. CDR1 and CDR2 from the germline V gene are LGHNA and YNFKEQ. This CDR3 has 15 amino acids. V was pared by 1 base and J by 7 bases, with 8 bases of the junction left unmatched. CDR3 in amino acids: CASSQVLAGSEEQYF. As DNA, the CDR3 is TGTGCCAGCAGCCAAGTCCTAGCGGGGTCCGAAGAGCAGTACTTC.

CDR3 residues: CASGDYEQYF. Written as DNA, the CDR3 is TGTGCCAGCGGAGACTACGAGCAGTACTTC. This sequence joins TRBV3-1 (or the pseudogene TRBV3-2) and TRBJ2-7; D call uncertain. The CDR3 runs to 10 residues. Trimming shortened V by 8 bases and J by 3 bases, and 5 bases separated the two germline ends. Per the germline V gene, CDR1 is LGHDT and CDR2 is YNNKEL (reference sequence).

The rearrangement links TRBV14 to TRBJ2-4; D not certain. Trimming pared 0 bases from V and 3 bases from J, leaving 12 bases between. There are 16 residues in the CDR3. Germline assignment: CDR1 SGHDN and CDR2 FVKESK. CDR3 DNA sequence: TGTGCCAGCAGCCAAGAGTTGGAAGGCGTCAAAAACATTCAGTACTTC. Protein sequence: CASSQELEGVKNIQYF.

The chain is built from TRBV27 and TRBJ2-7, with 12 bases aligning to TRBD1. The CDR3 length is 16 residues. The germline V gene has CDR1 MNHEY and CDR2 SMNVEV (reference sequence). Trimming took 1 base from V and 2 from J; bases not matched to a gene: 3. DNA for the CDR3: TGTGCCAGCAGTTTATTGGGGACAGGGGGCCCCTACGAGCAGTACTTC. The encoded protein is CASSLLGTGGPYEQYF.

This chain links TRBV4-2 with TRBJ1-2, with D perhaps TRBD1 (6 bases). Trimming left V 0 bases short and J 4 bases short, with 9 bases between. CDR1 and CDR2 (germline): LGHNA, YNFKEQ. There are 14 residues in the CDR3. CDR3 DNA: TGTGCCAGCAGCCAAGATGACAGGCTCTATGGCTACACCTTC. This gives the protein CASSQDDRLYGYTF.

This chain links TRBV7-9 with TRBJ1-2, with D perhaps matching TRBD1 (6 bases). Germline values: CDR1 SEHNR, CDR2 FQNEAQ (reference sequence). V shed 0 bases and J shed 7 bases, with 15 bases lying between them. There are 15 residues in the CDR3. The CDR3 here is CASSLARTVPGGYTF. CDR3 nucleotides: TGTGCCAGCAGCTTAGCAAGGACAGTCCCTGGTGGCTACACCTTC.

The CDR3 protein is CASTLKAGTGGNGYGYTF. The CDR3 DNA reads TGTGCCAGCACACTCAAGGCGGGGACAGGGGGCAACGGCTATGGCTACACCTTC. The rearrangement links TRBV27 to TRBJ1-2; 12 bases agree with TRBD1. With V trimmed by 7 bases and J by 4 bases, 16 bases remained unmatched. The CDR3 extends over 18 amino acids. The V gene's germline CDR1 is MNHEY and CDR2 SMNVEV (reference sequence).

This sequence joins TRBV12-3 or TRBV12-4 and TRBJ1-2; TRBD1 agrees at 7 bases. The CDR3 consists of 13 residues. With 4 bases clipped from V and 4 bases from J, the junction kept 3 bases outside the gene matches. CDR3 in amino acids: CASSSAGGYGYTF. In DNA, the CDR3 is TGTGCCAGCAGTTCGGCAGGGGGCTATGGCTACACCTTC.

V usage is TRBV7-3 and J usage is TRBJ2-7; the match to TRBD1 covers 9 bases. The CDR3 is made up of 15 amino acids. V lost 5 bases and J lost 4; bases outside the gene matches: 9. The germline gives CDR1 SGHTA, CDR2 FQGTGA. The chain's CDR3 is CASSPSGTGLYEQYF. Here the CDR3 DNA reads TGTGCCAGCAGCCCCTCCGGGACAGGGCTATACGAGCAGTACTTC.

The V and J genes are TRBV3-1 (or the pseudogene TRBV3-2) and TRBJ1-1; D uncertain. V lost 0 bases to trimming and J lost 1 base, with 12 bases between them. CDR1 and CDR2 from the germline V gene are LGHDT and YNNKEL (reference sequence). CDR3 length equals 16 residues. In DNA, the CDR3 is TGTGCCAGCAGCCAAGATGGTTCCGCATGGAACACTGAAGCTTTCTTT. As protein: CASSQDGSAWNTEAFF.

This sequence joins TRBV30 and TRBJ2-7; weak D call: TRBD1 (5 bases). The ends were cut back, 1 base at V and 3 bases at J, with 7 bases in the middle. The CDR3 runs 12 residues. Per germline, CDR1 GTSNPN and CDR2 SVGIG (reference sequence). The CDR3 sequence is CAWSEGIYEQYF. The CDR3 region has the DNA TGTGCCTGGAGTGAGGGGATCTACGAGCAGTACTTC.

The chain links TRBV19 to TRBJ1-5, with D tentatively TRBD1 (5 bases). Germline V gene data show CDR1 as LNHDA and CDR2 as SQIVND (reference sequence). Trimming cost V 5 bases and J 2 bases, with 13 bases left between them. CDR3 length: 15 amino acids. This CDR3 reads CASSSTLGGNQPQHF. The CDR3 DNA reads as TGTGCCAGTAGTTCTACCTTGGGGGGCAATCAGCCCCAGCATTTT.

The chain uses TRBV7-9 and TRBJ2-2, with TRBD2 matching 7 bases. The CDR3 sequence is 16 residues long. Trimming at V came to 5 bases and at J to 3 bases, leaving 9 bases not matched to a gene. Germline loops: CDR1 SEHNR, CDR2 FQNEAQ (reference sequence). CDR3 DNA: TGTGCCAGCAGCCCTGTGGCGGGAGCCCACACCGGGGAGCTGTTTTTT. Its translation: CASSPVAGAHTGELFF. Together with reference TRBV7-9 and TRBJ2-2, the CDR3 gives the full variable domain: DTGVSQNPRHKITKRGQNVTFRCDPISEHNRLYWYRQTLGQGPEFLTYFQNEAQLEKSRLLSDRFSAERPKGSFSTLEIQRTEQGDSAMYLCASSPVAGAHTGELFFGEGSRLTVL.

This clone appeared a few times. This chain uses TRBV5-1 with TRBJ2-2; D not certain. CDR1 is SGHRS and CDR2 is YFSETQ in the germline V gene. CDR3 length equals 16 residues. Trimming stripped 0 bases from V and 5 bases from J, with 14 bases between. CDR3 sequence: CASSLASGVGTGELFF. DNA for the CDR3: TGCGCCAGCAGCTTGGCGTCTGGGGTCGGTACCGGGGAGCTGTTTTTT.

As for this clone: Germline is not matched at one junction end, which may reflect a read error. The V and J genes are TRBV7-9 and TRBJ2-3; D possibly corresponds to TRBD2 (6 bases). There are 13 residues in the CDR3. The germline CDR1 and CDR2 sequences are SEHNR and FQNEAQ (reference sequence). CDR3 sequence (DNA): TGTGCCTGCAGACTAGGGGACACAGATACGCAGTATTTT. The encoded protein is CACRLGDTDTQYF.

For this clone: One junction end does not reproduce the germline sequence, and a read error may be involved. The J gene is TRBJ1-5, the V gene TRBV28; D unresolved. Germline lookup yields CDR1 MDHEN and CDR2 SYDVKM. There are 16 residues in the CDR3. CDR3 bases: TGTGCCAGCAGTTTAATTATGTCCCTTAGCGATCAGCCCCAGCATTTT. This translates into CASSLIMSLSDQPQHF.